Listed below are T cell receptor beta chains from one sample, sequenced in a study of T cell responses to AZD1222 COVID-19 vaccine. Only in-frame clones appear in the TCRdb table, and some are missing; sequencing was by immunoSEQ multiplex PCR. Of 120,000 to 150,000 clones listed, about 90% were seen once; the top ten hold roughly 7.1%. Sample: peripheral blood, taken 28 days after the second dose of the MenACWY control vaccine. All receptors derive from an adult who received the MenACWY meningococcal vaccine as a control. Each CDR3 is given without its conserved first and last residue. Size is stated for part of the rows, as once, few or many counts, or as a class when the clone is expanded.

length	V	J	size	CDR3
14	TRBV19	TRBJ2-5	NA	ASSMAPGRGQETQY
12	TRBV28	TRBJ1-5	NA	ASNHRGGNQPQH
9	TRBV12-3/TRBV12-4	TRBJ2-1	NA	ASSPLNEQF
12	TRBV7-2	TRBJ2-7	NA	ASSRDSPIREQY
13	TRBV19	TRBJ1-6	NA	ASSTRDRENSPLH
13	TRBV7-3	TRBJ2-3	NA	ASSLTTKITDTQY
8	TRBV2	TRBJ1-1	NA	ASSEGRAF
14	TRBV9	TRBJ2-1	NA	ASSLWGAGGSNEQF
14	TRBV18	TRBJ1-3	once	ASSPRGSGTGNTIY
14	TRBV9	TRBJ2-1	NA	ASSDPGLAGVGEQF
14	TRBV27	TRBJ2-2	NA	ASSFGLAPNTGELF
15	TRBV10-3	TRBJ1-1	few	AISESSGGRANTEAF
10	TRBV29-1	TRBJ2-7	NA	SGGQGVDEQY